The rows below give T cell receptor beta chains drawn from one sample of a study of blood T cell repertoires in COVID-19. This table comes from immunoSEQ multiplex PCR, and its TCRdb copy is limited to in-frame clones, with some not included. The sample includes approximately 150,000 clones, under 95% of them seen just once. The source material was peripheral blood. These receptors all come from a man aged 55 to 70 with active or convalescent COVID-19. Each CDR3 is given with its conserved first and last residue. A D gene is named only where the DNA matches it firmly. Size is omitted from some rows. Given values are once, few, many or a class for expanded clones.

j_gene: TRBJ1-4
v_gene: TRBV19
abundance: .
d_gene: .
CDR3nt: TGTGCCAGTAGTATTTGGCCGGGGGGCCAGAAACTGTTTTTT
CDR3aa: CASSIWPGGQKLFF

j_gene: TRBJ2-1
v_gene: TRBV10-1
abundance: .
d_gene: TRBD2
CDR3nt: TGCGCCAGCTCGACTAGCGGGGGCTCCTACAATGAGCAGTTCTTC
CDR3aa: CASSTSGGSYNEQFF

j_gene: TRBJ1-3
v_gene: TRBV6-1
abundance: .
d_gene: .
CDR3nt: TGTGCCAGCAGTGAAGTGGAGTCGCCGTTCTCTGGAAACACCATATATTTT
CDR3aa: CASSEVESPFSGNTIYF

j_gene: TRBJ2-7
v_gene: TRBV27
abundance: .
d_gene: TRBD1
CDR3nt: TGTGCCAGCAGTCGGACAGGGCAGGGCGAGCAGTACTTC
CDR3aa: CASSRTGQGEQYF

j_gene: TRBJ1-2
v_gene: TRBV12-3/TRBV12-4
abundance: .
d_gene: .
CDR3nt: TGTGCCAGCAGCCCAGGGTCCCTTGGCTACACCTTC
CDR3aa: CASSPGSLGYTF

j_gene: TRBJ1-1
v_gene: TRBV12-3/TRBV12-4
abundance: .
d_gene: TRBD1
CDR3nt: TGTGCCAGCAGTTACCAGGGGGCGACTGAAGCTTTCTTT
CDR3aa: CASSYQGATEAFF

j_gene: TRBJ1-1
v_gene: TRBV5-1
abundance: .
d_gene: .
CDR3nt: TGCGCCAGCAGCTTGGGAGGAAGTAGGACTGAAGCTTTCTTT
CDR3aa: CASSLGGSRTEAFF

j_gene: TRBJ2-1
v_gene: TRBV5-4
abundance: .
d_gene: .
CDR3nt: TGTGCCACCTCCTGGGAGCGAGCCTACAATGAGCAGTTCTTC
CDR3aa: CATSWERAYNEQFF

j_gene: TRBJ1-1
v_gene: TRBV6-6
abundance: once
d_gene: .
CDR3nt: TGTGCCAGCAGCTATGGGGCAGACCGAAACACTGAAGCTTTCTTT
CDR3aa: CASSYGADRNTEAFF

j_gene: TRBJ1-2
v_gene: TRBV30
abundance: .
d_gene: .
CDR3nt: TGTGCCTGGAGTGTGAGGGGAGGTCAAGGCTACACCTTC
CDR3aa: CAWSVRGGQGYTF

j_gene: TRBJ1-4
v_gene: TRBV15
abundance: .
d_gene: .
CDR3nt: TGTGCCACCAGCAGGGCCGACAGTAATGAAAAACTGTTTTTT
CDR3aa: CATSRADSNEKLFF

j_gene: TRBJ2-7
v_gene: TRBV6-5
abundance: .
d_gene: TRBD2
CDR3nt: TGTGCCAGCAGTCCATGGACTAGCGGGAATCACGAGCAGTACTTC
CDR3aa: CASSPWTSGNHEQYF

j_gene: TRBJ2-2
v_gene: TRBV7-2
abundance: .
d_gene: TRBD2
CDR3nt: TGTGCCAGCAGCTTAGTCTCTAGCGGGAGAAACACCGGGGAGCTGTTTTTT
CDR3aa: CASSLVSSGRNTGELFF

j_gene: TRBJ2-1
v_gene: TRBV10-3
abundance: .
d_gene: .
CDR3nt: TGTGCCATCGTTCCGGGGGAGAATTACAATGAGCAGTTCTTC
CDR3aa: CAIVPGENYNEQFF

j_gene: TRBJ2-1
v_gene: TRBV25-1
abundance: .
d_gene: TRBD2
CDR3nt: TGTGCCAGCAGTGAATACAGCGGGGGGACCACCTCCTACAATGAGCAGTTCTTC
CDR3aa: CASSEYSGGTTSYNEQFF

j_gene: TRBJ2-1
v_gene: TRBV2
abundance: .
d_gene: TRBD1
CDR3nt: TGTGCCAGCAGTCCCGGGACAGGGTACAATGAGCAGTTCTTC
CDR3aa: CASSPGTGYNEQFF

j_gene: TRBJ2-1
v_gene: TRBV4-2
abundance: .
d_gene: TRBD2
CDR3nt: TGTGCCAGCAGCCAAGAGGTGGGAGGGTATGAGCAGTTCTTC
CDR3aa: CASSQEVGGYEQFF

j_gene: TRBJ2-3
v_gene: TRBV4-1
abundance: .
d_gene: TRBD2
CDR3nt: TGCGCCAGCAGCCGTTTAGCGGGAGGGGTAGATACGCAGTATTTT
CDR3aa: CASSRLAGGVDTQYF

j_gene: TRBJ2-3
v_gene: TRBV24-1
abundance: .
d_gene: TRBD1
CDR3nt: TGTGCCACCAGTGGGGGGGACAGGGGAACAGATACGCAGTATTTT
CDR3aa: CATSGGDRGTDTQYF

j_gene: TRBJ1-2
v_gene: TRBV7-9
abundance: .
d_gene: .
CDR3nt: TGTGCCAGCAGCTTAACCCCAGGGGTGAGTGGCTACACCTTC
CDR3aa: CASSLTPGVSGYTF

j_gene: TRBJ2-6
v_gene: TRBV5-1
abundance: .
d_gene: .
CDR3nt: TGCGCCAGCAGCTTGGATGGGAGCGGGGCCAACGTCCTGACTTTC
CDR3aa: CASSLDGSGANVLTF

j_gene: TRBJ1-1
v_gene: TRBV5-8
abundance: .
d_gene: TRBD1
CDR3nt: TGTGCCAGCAGCTGGCAGGGGGAAACCATGAACACTGAAGCTTTCTTT
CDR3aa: CASSWQGETMNTEAFF

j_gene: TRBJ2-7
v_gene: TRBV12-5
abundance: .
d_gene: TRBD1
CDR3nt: TGTGCTAGTGGTTTCCGACAGGGGGGGAACGAGCAGTACTTC
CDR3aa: CASGFRQGGNEQYF

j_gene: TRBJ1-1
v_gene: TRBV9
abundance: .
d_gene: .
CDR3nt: TGTGCCAGCAGCCCGGGTAGGCAGAACACTGAAGCTTTCTTT
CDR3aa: CASSPGRQNTEAFF

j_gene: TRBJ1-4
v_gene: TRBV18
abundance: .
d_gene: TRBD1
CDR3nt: TGTGCCAGCTCAGGGGACAGGGAAAAACTGTTTTTT
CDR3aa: CASSGDREKLFF

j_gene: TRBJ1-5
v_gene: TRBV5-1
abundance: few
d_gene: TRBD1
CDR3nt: TGCGCCAGCAGCGTGCGGACAGGGGCGGATCAGCCCCAGCATTTT
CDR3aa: CASSVRTGADQPQHF

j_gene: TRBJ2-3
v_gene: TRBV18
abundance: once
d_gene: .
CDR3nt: TGTGCCAGCTCAGCTGCACGGGGGTTCGGCACAGATACGCAGTATTTT
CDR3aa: CASSAARGFGTDTQYF

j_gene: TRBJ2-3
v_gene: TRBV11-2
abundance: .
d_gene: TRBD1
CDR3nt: TGTGCCAGCAGCCCGGGACAGGGTTGGGCGGATACGCAGTATTTT
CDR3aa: CASSPGQGWADTQYF

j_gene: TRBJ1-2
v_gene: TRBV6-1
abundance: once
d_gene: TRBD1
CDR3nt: TGTGCCAGCAGTGAAGCTCCCGGACAGGTGGTAGGCTACACCTTC
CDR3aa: CASSEAPGQVVGYTF

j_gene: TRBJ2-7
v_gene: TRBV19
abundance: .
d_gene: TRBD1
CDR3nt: TGTGCCAGTAGCGCGGAGGGGACAGGGAGAGGCGAGCAGTACTTC
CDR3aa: CASSAEGTGRGEQYF

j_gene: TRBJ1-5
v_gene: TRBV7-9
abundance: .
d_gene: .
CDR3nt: TGTGCCAGCAGCTTAGACGGGTTTTTGCAGCCCCAGCATTTT
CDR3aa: CASSLDGFLQPQHF

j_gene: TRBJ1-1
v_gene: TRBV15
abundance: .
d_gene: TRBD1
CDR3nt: TGTGCCACCAGCAGAGATCTTCAGGGGGTAGGCACTGAAGCTTTCTTT
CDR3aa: CATSRDLQGVGTEAFF

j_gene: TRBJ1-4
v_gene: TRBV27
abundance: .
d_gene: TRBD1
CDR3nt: TGTGCCAGCAGGGGGACAGGTTTCGCAACTAATGAAAAACTGTTTTTT
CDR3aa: CASRGTGFATNEKLFF

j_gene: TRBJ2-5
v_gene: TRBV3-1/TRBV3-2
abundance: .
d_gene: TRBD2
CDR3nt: TGTGCCAGCAGCCAAGATCGGGGACTAGGGGGACAAGAGACCCAGTACTTC
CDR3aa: CASSQDRGLGGQETQYF

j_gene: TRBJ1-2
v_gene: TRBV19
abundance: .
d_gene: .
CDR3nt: TGTGCCAGTACGGCAGGGCTCTATGGCTACACCTTC
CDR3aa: CASTAGLYGYTF

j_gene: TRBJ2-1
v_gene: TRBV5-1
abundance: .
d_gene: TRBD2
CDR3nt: TGCGCCAGCAGCTTGGGGCCTAGCGGGGATGGGTTCTTC
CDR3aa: CASSLGPSGDGFF

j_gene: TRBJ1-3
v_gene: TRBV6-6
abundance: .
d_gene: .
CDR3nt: TGTGCCAGCATGAGGAGCTCTGGAAACACCATATATTTT
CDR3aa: CASMRSSGNTIYF

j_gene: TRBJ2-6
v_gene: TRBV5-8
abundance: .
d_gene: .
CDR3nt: TGTGCCAGCAGCTTGGGCAGGGGCGACTCTGGGGCCAACGTCCTGACTTTC
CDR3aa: CASSLGRGDSGANVLTF

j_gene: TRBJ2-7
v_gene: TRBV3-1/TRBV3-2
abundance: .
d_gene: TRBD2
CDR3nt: TGTGCCAGCAGCCAAGCCTGGGGAGGGGCTAGTTCCTACGAGCAGTACTTC
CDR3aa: CASSQAWGGASSYEQYF

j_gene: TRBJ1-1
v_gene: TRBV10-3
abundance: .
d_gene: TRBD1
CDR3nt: TGTGCCATCAGTGAGCCCGACAGGGGGCGTCGAGTAAACACTGAAGCTTTCTTT
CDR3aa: CAISEPDRGRRVNTEAFF

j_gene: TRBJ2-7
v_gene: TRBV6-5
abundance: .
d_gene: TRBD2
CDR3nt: TGTGCCAGCAGACACGGAGGAGCGGGAGGGCAAGAGCAGTACTTC
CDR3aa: CASRHGGAGGQEQYF

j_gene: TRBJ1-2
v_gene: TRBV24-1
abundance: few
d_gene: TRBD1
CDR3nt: TGTGCCACCAGTGATTTATTTGGAACAGGGGGCGCTAACTATGGCTACACCTTC
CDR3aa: CATSDLFGTGGANYGYTF

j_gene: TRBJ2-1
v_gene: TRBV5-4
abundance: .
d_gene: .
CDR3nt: TGTGCCAGCAGCCCGGACTCCGACATATACAATGAGCAGTTCTTC
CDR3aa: CASSPDSDIYNEQFF

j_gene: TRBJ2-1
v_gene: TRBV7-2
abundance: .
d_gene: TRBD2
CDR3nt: TGTGCCAGCAGCTCCTTGGCGGGGGGACCTTACAATGAGCAGTTCTTC
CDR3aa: CASSSLAGGPYNEQFF

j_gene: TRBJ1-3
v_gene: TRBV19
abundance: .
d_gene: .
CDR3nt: TGTGCCAGTAGTACAGGGTCGGCTGGAAACACCATATATTTT
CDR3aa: CASSTGSAGNTIYF

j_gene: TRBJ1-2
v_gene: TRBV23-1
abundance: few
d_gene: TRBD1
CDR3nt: TGCGCCAGCAGTGTACAGGGGGGCAATGGCTACACCTTC
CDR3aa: CASSVQGGNGYTF

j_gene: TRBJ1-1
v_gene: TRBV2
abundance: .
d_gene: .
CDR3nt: TGTGCCAGCAGTGAATCTCAGCCAGGGACGGGAGCTGAAGCTTTCTTT
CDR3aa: CASSESQPGTGAEAFF

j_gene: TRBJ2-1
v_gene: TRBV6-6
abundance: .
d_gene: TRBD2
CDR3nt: TGTGCCAGCAGTTTGACTAGCGGGGGGGCGAATGAGCAGTTCTTC
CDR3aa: CASSLTSGGANEQFF

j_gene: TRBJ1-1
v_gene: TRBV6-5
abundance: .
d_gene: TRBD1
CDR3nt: TGTGCCAGCAGTTACGGGGGACAGGGTAGTTGGACTGAAGCTTTCTTT
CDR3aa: CASSYGGQGSWTEAFF

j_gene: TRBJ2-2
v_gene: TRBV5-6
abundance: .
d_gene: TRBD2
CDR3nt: TGTGCCAGCAGCTTGGTAGCGGGAGGGAACACCGGGGAGCTGTTTTTT
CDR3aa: CASSLVAGGNTGELFF

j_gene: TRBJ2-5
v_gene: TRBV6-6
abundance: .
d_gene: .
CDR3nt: TGTGCCAGCAGTCGCCCTAATAGCTACCAAGAGACCCAGTACTTC
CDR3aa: CASSRPNSYQETQYF

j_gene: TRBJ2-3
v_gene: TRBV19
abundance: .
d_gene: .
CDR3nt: TGTGCCAGTAGTATCGGCCGTCTCACCCGGGGAGTCACGCAGTATTTT
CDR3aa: CASSIGRLTRGVTQYF

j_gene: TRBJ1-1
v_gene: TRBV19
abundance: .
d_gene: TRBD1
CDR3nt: TGTGCCAGTACCACCGGACAGGGGCACACTGAAGCTTTCTTT
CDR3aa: CASTTGQGHTEAFF

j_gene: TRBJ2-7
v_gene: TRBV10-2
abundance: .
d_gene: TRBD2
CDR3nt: TGCGCCAGCAGTGAAGTATCGGGGGGCGAGCAGTACTTC
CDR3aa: CASSEVSGGEQYF

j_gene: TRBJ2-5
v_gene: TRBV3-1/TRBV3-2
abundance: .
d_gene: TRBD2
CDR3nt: TGTGCCAGCAGTCCTACTAGCGGGGAGTGGGAGACCCAGTACTTC
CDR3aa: CASSPTSGEWETQYF

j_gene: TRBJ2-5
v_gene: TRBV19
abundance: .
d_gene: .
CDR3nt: TGTGCCAGTAGTATGAACCCCGGGGGAGAGACCCAGTACTTC
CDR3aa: CASSMNPGGETQYF